The entry that follows covers one TCR beta chain sequence. What it binds is unknown. There are 17 residues in the CDR3. Germline CDR1 and CDR2: SGHVS and FNYEAQ. The trim removed 1 base at V and 5 bases at J, leaving 8 bases unmatched. The primer mix had 60 Vbeta and 13 Jbeta primers. Original processing notes: An analysis that came later counted roughly 87 million unique TCR beta chains, approximately 11 million shared. TCRdb's table, derived via immunoSEQ multiplex PCR, lists solely in-frame clones and lacks some. D and trimming were read from the DNA, whereas the V and J calls and clone size are those reported in that table. Among 95,000 to 100,000 clones listed, 76% were seen once. This entry comes from a study of cytomegalovirus exposure and HLA in healthy donors. Study findings and constraints: The records held CMV serostatus as the only immune exposure information. Sequences of the TCR beta chain were said to predict the HLA-A and HLA-B alleles of most subjects accurately. There were reportedly fewer N-insertions in an Asian-associated ancestry cluster than the approximately 700-donor mean, in a later analysis.

The clonotype comes from a middle-aged man in good health and CMV-seronegative. Sequencing was done on a sample of PBMCs. The J gene is TRBJ2-5, the V gene TRBV7-6, with TRBD2 matching over 12 bases. The CDR3 DNA follows: TGTGCCAGCAGCTTAGGCGTGCTAGCGGGGGGGCTCGAGACCCAGTACTTC. Its translation: CASSLGVLAGGLETQYF. The whole variable domain, filled in from reference TRBV7-6 and TRBJ2-5, reads GAGVSQSPRYKVTKRGQDVALRCDPISGHVSLYWYRQALGQGPEFLTYFNYEAQQDKSGLPNDRFSAERPEGSISTLTIQRTEQRDSAMYRCASSLGVLAGGLETQYFGPGTRLLVL.